Shown below are 21 T cell receptor beta chains from a single sample sequenced in a study of shared clonotypes between healthy human individuals. Sequenced by immunoSEQ multiplex PCR; TCRdb stores in-frame clones only, minus some. There are roughly 2.5 million clones in the sample; just over 90% occur only once, and over 0.12% lies in the top ten. Sequencing was done on a sample of naive CD4+ T cells sorted from blood. Subset meaning: CD45RA+ positively selected. Source of these receptors: a man aged 18-30 years in good health.

This clone was seen more than once but under ten times. This chain joins TRBV10-3 and TRBJ1-1, with TRBD1 identical over 9 bases. The CDR3 has 13 residues. In germline, CDR1 is ENHRY, CDR2 SYGVKD. V lost 9 bases, J lost 1 base, and 3 bases stayed unmatched. DNA for the CDR3: TGTGCCATGTCACAGGGGGCGAACACTGAAGCTTTCTTT. This codes for CAMSQGANTEAFF.

This chain joins TRBV5-1 and TRBJ1-5; D call uncertain. Germline CDR1 and CDR2: SGHRS and YFSETQ. V lost 0 bases to trimming and J lost 5 bases, with 9 bases between them. The CDR3 contains 14 residues. The CDR3 nucleotides are TGCGCCAGCAGCTTGGAGCCGCTGGATCAGCCCCAGCATTTT. Encoded protein: CASSLEPLDQPQHF.

The chain is built from TRBV6-1 and TRBJ2-6; no clear D gene. The CDR3 totals 13 residues. Germline V gene data show CDR1 as MNHNS and CDR2 as SASEGT. Trimming took 6 bases from V and 2 from J, leaving 5 bases between them. CDR3 in amino acids: CASRGAGANVLTF. CDR3 nucleotide sequence: TGTGCCAGCAGGGGTGCTGGGGCCAACGTCCTGACTTTC.

V and J are TRBV7-9 and TRBJ1-6; D remains ambiguous. V lost 4 bases and J lost 3, with 7 bases in between. CDR3 length: 14 residues. Germline CDR1 and CDR2: SEHNR and FQNEAQ (reference sequence). CDR3 sequence (DNA): TGTGCCAGCAGCTCGAACGACTATAATTCACCCCTCCACTTT. Translated: CASSSNDYNSPLHF.

The V and J genes are TRBV2 and TRBJ1-1, with 8 bases that match TRBD1. The V and J ends lost 8 bases and 6 bases, in that order; junction bases with no gene match: 8. CDR1 and CDR2 (germline): SNHLY, FYNNEI. The length of the CDR3 is 13 residues. The CDR3 nucleotides are TGTGCCAGCGAACACAGGGGGAGCGCTGAAGCTTTCTTT. It encodes CASEHRGSAEAFF. The full variable domain, rest sourced from reference TRBV2 and TRBJ1-1, is EPEVTQTPSHQVTQMGQEVILRCVPISNHLYFYWYRQILGQKVEFLVSFYNNEISEKSEIFDDQFSVERPDGSNFTLKIRSTKLEDSAMYFCASEHRGSAEAFFGQGTRLTVV.

The genes are TRBV11-2 and TRBJ2-5, with D perhaps TRBD2 (5 bases). The V gene lost 0 bases and the J gene lost 2 bases, with 19 bases spanning the gap. Germline CDR1 SGHAT, CDR2 FQNNGV. CDR3 length: 18 residues. The CDR3 reads CASSLDRNREGWQETQYF. Here the CDR3 DNA reads TGTGCCAGCAGCTTAGATAGGAACCGGGAAGGTTGGCAAGAGACCCAGTACTTC.

The chain is built from TRBV2 and TRBJ2-1; D remains unclear. Per germline, CDR1 SNHLY and CDR2 FYNNEI. The CDR3 runs to 12 residues. With 5 bases removed from V and 15 bases from J, the gap between germline ends came to 17 bases. The CDR3: CASSSTVGSGFF. The CDR3 DNA reads TGTGCCAGCAGTTCCACCGTAGGCTCCGGGTTCTTC.

This clone appeared once. At the DNA level, this CDR3 is encoded by other sequences in the same sample as well. V usage is TRBV5-1 and J usage is TRBJ2-5, with 11 bases that match TRBD1. The CDR3 has 14 amino acids. Germline CDR1 is SGHRS and CDR2 is YFSETQ. Trimming at V came to 3 bases and at J to 4 bases, leaving 2 bases not matched to a gene. This CDR3 is CASSSGQGAETQYF. CDR3 bases: TGCGCCAGCAGCTCCGGACAGGGGGCAGAGACCCAGTACTTC.

The chain combines TRBV6-4 with TRBJ2-1; no clear D. Germline values: CDR1 MRHNA, CDR2 SNTAGT. V lost 3 bases and J lost 8, with 8 bases in between. The CDR3 totals 12 residues. The CDR3 DNA sequence: TGTGCCAGCAGTGAGGGTGGCCATGAGCAGTTCTTC. This sequence encodes CASSEGGHEQFF.

V gene TRBV18 combines with J gene TRBJ2-1; TRBD2 matches at 9 bases. J was trimmed by 1 base and V by 6 bases; bases with no gene match: 4. Germline CDR1 is KGHSH and CDR2 is LQKENI. The CDR3 spans 15 residues. The CDR3, as DNA: TGTGCCAGCTCGCTTAGCGGGGGATCCTACAATGAGCAGTTCTTC. Translated, it gives CASSLSGGSYNEQFF.

This clone occurred once. V usage is TRBV4-3 and J usage is TRBJ2-5, with 9 bases that match TRBD2. The germline V gene encodes CDR1 LGHNA and CDR2 YSLEER. The CDR3 length is 16 residues. The junction had 10 bases not matched to a gene; V was cut back by 3 bases and J by 5 bases. In DNA, the CDR3 is TGCGCCAGCAGCCAGACTTTAATGGCGGGAGGGGAGACCCAGTACTTC. It encodes CASSQTLMAGGETQYF.

V and J are TRBV11-3 and TRBJ2-2, with D perhaps matching TRBD1 (6 bases). The V end lost 1 base, the J end lost 6 bases, and 6 bases lay between the germline ends. The CDR3 consists of 13 residues. CDR1 and CDR2 (germline): SGHNT, YENEEA. CDR3 protein: CASSLGGPGELFF. CDR3 nucleotide sequence: TGTGCCAGCAGCTTAGGGGGGCCCGGGGAGCTGTTTTTT. Filled out from reference TRBV11-3 and TRBJ2-2, the complete variable domain reads EAGVVQSPRYKIIEKKQPVAFWCNPISGHNTLYWYLQNLGQGPELLIRYENEEAVDDSQLPKDRFSAERLKGVDSTLKIQPAELGDSAVYLCASSLGGPGELFFGEGSRLTVL.

The chain joins TRBV28 to TRBJ2-4; 8 bases fit TRBD1. The CDR3 length is 14 residues. CDR1 and CDR2 (germline): MDHEN, SYDVKM. Losses at the gene ends were 6 bases for V and 6 bases for J; bases not matched to a gene: 7. For the CDR3, the DNA is TGTGCCAGCAGCACCCCGGACAGGGCAAACATTCAGTACTTC. Its translation is CASSTPDRANIQYF.

The chain carries TRBV6-5 and TRBJ2-2, with 7 bases matching TRBD2. The CDR3 sequence is 16 residues long. J was trimmed by 1 base and V by 1 base; bases with no gene match: 3. CDR1 is MNHEY, CDR2 SVGAGI, per germline. CDR3 sequence reads: CASSYWASGNTGELFF. The CDR3 DNA sequence: TGTGCCAGCAGTTACTGGGCTAGCGGGAACACCGGGGAGCTGTTTTTT.

V and J are TRBV28 and TRBJ1-6, with 7 bases matching TRBD1. CDR1 is MDHEN, CDR2 SYDVKM, per germline. Trimming at V came to 3 bases and at J to 10 bases, leaving 6 bases not matched to a gene. This CDR3 is 14 amino acids long. The CDR3 spells CASSFRRGLSPLHF. CDR3 DNA: TGTGCCAGCAGTTTCCGGAGGGGGCTATCACCCCTCCACTTT.

The gene calls are TRBV18 and TRBJ1-4, with a possible D match to TRBD1 (5 bases). V shed 1 base and J shed 8 bases, with 11 bases lying between them. The CDR3 is 14 residues long. The germline gives CDR1 KGHSH, CDR2 LQKENI. For the CDR3, the DNA is TGTGCCAGCTCACCACTCGGGGGTACAGAAAAACTGTTTTTT. Protein product: CASSPLGGTEKLFF.

This chain links TRBV7-9 with TRBJ1-6; D may be TRBD1 (5 bases). Germline CDR1 SEHNR, CDR2 FQNEAQ (reference sequence). Trimming removed 5 bases at V and 10 bases at J, with 18 bases between. The CDR3 runs 15 residues. The CDR3 region is CASSPEGTEWSPLHF. The CDR3 region has the DNA TGTGCCAGCAGCCCCGAGGGGACGGAGTGGTCACCCCTCCACTTT.

As regards this clone: Distinct nucleotide sequences in the sample also encode this CDR3. The gene calls are TRBV6-6 and TRBJ2-7; D unresolved. Germline loops: CDR1 MNHNY, CDR2 SVGAGI (reference sequence). The CDR3 runs to 13 residues. V dropped 3 bases and J dropped 1 base, with 7 bases sitting between them. This CDR3 is CASSYSDSYEQYF. The DNA of the CDR3 is TGTGCCAGCAGTTATTCCGATTCCTACGAGCAGTACTTC.

The chain joins TRBV7-8 to TRBJ2-7, with a weak D call TRBD1 (7 bases). Germline assignment: CDR1 SGHVS and CDR2 FQNEAQ. CDR3 length equals 19 residues. The germline V and J ends were trimmed by 5 bases and 1 base, with 27 bases remaining between them. The CDR3 coding sequence is TGTGCCAGCAGCCCGGACAGGCGTCTTATGGCGGGACATTCCTACGAGCAGTACTTC. This translates into CASSPDRRLMAGHSYEQYF.

This chain joins TRBV28 and TRBJ2-1, with TRBD2 as a possible D gene (5 bases). Germline CDR1 MDHEN, CDR2 SYDVKM. The CDR3 runs to 14 residues. The V and J ends lost 8 bases and 6 bases respectively, with 17 bases between them. In DNA form, the CDR3 reads TGTGCCAGCGGTCGCCGCACGGGGAGCAATGAGCAGTTCTTC. It specifies CASGRRTGSNEQFF.

The DNA of the CDR3 is TGTGCCAGCACGAGTCAGGGAGCTAATGAAAAACTGTTTTTT. It specifies CASTSQGANEKLFF. The chain recombines TRBV2 with TRBJ1-4, with D maybe TRBD1 (5 bases). The CDR3 contains 14 residues. The V end lost 7 bases, the J end lost 3 bases, and 12 bases lay between the germline ends. Per germline, CDR1 SNHLY and CDR2 FYNNEI. Complete variable domain (other parts from reference TRBV2 and TRBJ1-4): EPEVTQTPSHQVTQMGQEVILRCVPISNHLYFYWYRQILGQKVEFLVSFYNNEISEKSEIFDDQFSVERPDGSNFTLKIRSTKLEDSAMYFCASTSQGANEKLFFGSGTQLSVL.